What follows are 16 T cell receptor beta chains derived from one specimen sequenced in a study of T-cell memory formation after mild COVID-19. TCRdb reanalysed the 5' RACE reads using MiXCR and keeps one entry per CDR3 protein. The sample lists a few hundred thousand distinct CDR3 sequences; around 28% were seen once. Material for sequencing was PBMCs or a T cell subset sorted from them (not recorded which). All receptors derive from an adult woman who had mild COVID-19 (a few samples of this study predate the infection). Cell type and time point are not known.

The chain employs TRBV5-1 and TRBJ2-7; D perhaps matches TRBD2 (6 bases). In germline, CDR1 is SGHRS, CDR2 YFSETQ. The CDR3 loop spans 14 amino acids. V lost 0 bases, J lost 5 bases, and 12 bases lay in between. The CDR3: CASSLGSEGNEQYF. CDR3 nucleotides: TGCGCCAGCAGCTTGGGGTCGGAGGGAAACGAGCAGTACTTC.

DNA for the CDR3: TGCGCCAGCAGCCAGAGTTCAGGAGGGACTGAAGCTTTCTTT. Translated, it gives CASSQSSGGTEAFF. V is TRBV5-1 and J is TRBJ1-1; D remains ambiguous. The CDR3 runs to 14 residues. V was trimmed by 4 bases and J by 5 bases, leaving 15 bases between them. The germline V gene encodes CDR1 SGHRS and CDR2 YFSETQ. The full variable domain, rest sourced from reference TRBV5-1 and TRBJ1-1, is KAGVTQTPRYLIKTRGQQVTLSCSPISGHRSVSWYQQTPGQGLQFLFEYFSETQRNKGNFPGRFSGRQFSNSRSEMNVSTLELGDSALYLCASSQSSGGTEAFFGQGTRLTVV.

The CDR3 nucleotides read TGTGCCAGCAGCTCTCTAGCTGCCGAGACCCAGTACTTC. Amino acid sequence: CASSSLAAETQYF. This chain uses TRBV5-6 with TRBJ2-5; possible D gene TRBD2, 5 bases. The V end lost 3 bases, the J end lost 5 bases, and 11 bases lay between the germline ends. Germline CDR1 reads SGHDT; CDR2 reads YYEEEE. CDR3 size: 13 residues.

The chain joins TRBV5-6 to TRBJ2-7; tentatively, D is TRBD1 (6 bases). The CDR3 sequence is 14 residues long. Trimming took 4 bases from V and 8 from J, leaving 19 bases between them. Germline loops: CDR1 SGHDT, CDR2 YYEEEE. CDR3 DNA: TGTGCCAGCAGCGTAACAGGGCCCTCTATCCAGCAGTACTTC. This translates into CASSVTGPSIQQYF. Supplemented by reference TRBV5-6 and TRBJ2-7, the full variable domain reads DAGVTQSPTHLIKTRGQQVTLRCSPKSGHDTVSWYQQALGQGPQFIFQYYEEEERQRGNFPDRFSGHQFPNYSSELNVNALLLGDSALYLCASSVTGPSIQQYFGPGTRLTVT.

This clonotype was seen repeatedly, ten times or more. The CDR3 DNA is TGTGCCAGCAGTCCCGCCGGACCCTCCTACGAGCAGTACTTC. This sequence encodes CASSPAGPSYEQYF. The chain is built from TRBV7-2 and TRBJ2-7, with D uncertain. Trimming removed 6 bases from V and 0 bases from J, with 12 bases in between. The CDR3 is 14 residues long. Germline lookup yields CDR1 SGHTA and CDR2 FQGNSA.

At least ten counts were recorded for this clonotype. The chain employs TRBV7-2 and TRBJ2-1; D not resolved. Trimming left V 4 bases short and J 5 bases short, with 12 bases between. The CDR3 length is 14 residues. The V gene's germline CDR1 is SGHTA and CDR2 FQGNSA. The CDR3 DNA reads TGTGCCAGCAGCTCTACCCTCCTCGACAATGAGCAGTTCTTC. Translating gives CASSSTLLDNEQFF. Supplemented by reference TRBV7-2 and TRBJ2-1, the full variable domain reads GAGVSQSPSNKVTEKGKDVELRCDPISGHTALYWYRQSLGQGLEFLIYFQGNSAPDKSGLPSDRFSAERTGGSVSTLTIQRTQQEDSAVYLCASSSTLLDNEQFFGPGTRLTVL.

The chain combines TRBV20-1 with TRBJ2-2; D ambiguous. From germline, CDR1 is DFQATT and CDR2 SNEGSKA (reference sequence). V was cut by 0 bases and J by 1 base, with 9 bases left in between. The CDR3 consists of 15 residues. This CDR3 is CSARDRRQNTGELFF. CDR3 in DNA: TGCAGTGCTAGAGATCGCAGACAGAACACCGGGGAGCTGTTTTTT.

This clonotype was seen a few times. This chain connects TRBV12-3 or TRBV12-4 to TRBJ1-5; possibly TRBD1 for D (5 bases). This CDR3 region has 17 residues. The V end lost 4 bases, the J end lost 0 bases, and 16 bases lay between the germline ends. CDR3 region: CASSSWTIFSSNQPQHF. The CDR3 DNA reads TGTGCCAGCAGTTCTTGGACAATCTTCTCTAGCAATCAGCCCCAGCATTTT.

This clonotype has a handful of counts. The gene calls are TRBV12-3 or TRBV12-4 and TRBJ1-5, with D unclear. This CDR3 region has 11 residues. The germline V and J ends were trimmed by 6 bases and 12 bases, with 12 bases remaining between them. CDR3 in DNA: TGTGCCAGCAGCTTCTCTTCGAACCAGCATTTT. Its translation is CASSFSSNQHF.

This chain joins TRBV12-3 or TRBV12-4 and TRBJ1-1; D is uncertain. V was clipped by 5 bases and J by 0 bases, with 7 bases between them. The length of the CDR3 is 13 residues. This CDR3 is CASSNPMNTEAFF. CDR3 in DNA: TGTGCCAGCAGTAACCCCATGAACACTGAAGCTTTCTTT.

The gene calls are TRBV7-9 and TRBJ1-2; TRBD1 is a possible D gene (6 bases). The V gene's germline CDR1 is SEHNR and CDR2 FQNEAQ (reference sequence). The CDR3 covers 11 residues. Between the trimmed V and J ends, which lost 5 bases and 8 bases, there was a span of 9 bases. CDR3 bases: TGTGCCAGCAGCCACAGGGAAGGCTACACCTTC. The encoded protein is CASSHREGYTF.

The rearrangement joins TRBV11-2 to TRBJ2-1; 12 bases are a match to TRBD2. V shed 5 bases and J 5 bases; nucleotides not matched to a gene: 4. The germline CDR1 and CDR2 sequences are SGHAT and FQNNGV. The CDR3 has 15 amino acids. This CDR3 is CASSQTSGGNNEQFF. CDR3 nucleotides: TGTGCCAGCAGCCAAACTAGCGGGGGGAACAATGAGCAGTTCTTC.

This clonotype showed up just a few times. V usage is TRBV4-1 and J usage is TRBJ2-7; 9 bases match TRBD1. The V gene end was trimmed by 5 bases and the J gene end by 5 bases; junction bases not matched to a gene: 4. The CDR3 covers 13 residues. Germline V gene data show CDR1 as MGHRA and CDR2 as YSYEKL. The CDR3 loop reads CASSATGGHEQYF. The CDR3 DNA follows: TGCGCCAGCAGCGCAACAGGGGGCCACGAGCAGTACTTC.

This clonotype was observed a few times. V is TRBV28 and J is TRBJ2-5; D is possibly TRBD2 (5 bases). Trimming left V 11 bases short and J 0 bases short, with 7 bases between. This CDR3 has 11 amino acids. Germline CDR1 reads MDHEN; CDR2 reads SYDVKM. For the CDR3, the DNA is TGTGCCTCGGGGTACCAAGAGACCCAGTACTTC. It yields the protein CASGYQETQYF.

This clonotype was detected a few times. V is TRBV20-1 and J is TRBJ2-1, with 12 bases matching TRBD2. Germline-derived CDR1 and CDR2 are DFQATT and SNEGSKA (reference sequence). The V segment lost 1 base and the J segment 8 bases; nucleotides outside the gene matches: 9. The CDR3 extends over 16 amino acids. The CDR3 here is CSARARLAGAGHEQFF. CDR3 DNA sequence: TGCAGTGCTAGAGCCCGACTAGCGGGAGCCGGACATGAGCAGTTCTTC.

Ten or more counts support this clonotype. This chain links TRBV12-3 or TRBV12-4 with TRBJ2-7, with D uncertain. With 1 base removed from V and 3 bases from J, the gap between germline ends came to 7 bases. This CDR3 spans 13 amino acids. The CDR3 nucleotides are TGTGCCAGCAGTTTAGACCCGTTCTACGAGCAGTACTTC. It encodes CASSLDPFYEQYF.